The 32 T cell receptor beta chains below come from one sample, sequenced in a study of early T cells in non-severe SARS-CoV-2 infection. MiXCR, run by TCRdb on the 5' RACE reads, gives a single entry per CDR3 protein. Of roughly 93,000 distinct CDR3 sequences in the sample, roughly 14% were seen once. Sequencing used whole blood. These receptor sequences come from an adult who was a healthcare worker with PCR-confirmed SARS-CoV-2 infection or an uninfected control (not recorded which).

There are many counts of this clonotype. The chain uses TRBV19 and TRBJ2-5, with 9 bases that match TRBD2. The CDR3 extends over 15 amino acids. The V gene end was trimmed by 3 bases and the J gene end by 5 bases; junction bases not matched to a gene: 7. CDR1 is LNHDA, CDR2 SQIVND, per germline (reference sequence). The CDR3 DNA reads as TGTGCCAGTAGTATCAATGGCGGGGGGGGCGAGACCCAGTACTTC. Translation gives CASSINGGGGETQYF.

This clonotype was detected once. V is TRBV4-1 and J is TRBJ2-4; a possible D gene is TRBD1 (5 bases). The CDR3 is made up of 14 amino acids. The V and J ends lost 1 base and 6 bases respectively, with 10 bases between them. Germline values: CDR1 MGHRA, CDR2 YSYEKL. The CDR3 coding sequence is TGCGCCAGCAGCCAAGCTCCTGGGGCAAACATTCAGTACTTC. The encoded protein is CASSQAPGANIQYF.

This chain connects TRBV6-5 to TRBJ2-1, with 11 bases fitting TRBD2. Germline trimming cut 6 bases from V and 3 bases from J; bases unmatched to any gene: 4. Per the germline V gene, CDR1 is MNHEY and CDR2 is SVGAGI. CDR3 length equals 15 residues. CDR3 amino acids: CASRVAGGSYNEQFF. Here the CDR3 DNA reads TGTGCCAGCAGGGTAGCGGGGGGGAGCTACAATGAGCAGTTCTTC.

This clonotype occurred a few times. The genes are TRBV3-1 and TRBJ1-1, with TRBD1 as a possible D gene (5 bases). V was trimmed by 1 base and J by 4 bases, leaving 10 bases between them. CDR1 and CDR2 (germline): LGHDT, YNNKEL (reference sequence). The length of the CDR3 is 14 residues. In DNA, the CDR3 is TGTGCCAGCAGCCAAGTTGGGGGAGGCACTGAAGCTTTCTTT. Translation gives CASSQVGGGTEAFF. The full variable domain, rest sourced from reference TRBV3-1 and TRBJ1-1, is DTAVSQTPKYLVTQMGNDKSIKCEQNLGHDTMYWYKQDSKKFLKIMFSYNNKELIINETVPNRFSPKSPDKAHLNLHINSLELGDSAVYFCASSQVGGGTEAFFGQGTRLTVV.

This clonotype was recorded a few times. V gene TRBV11-2 combines with J gene TRBJ2-1, with 13 bases that match TRBD2. Germline V gives CDR1 SGHAT, CDR2 FQNNGV. This CDR3 spans 15 amino acids. Unmatched junction bases numbered 2, after V lost 1 base and J lost 8 bases. The DNA for the CDR3 is TGTGCCAGCAGCTTAGGGACTAGCGGGGGCCATGAGCAGTTCTTC. Protein product: CASSLGTSGGHEQFF.

The chain combines TRBV9 with TRBJ2-3, with D perhaps being TRBD1 or TRBD2 (5 bases each). CDR1 is SGDLS and CDR2 is YYNGEE in the germline V gene. Between the trimmed V and J ends, which lost 0 bases and 2 bases, there was a span of 10 bases. The CDR3 is 15 residues long. This CDR3 reads CASSVARGDTDTQYF. CDR3 coding DNA: TGTGCCAGCAGCGTAGCAAGAGGGGACACAGATACGCAGTATTTT.

V gene TRBV18 combines with J gene TRBJ2-1; the D gene is possibly TRBD2 (6 bases). The V gene lost 8 bases and the J gene lost 2 bases, with 16 bases spanning the gap. The germline CDR1 and CDR2 sequences are KGHSH and LQKENI. The CDR3 sequence is 15 residues long. Here the CDR3 reads CASVTGTGTYNEQFF. As DNA, the CDR3 is TGTGCCAGCGTAACCGGGACTGGTACCTACAATGAGCAGTTCTTC.

This clonotype was seen many times. This chain links TRBV5-5 with TRBJ1-1; TRBD1 agrees at 8 bases. Losses at the gene ends were 3 bases for V and 1 base for J; bases not matched to a gene: 5. The CDR3 consists of 15 residues. Germline V gene sequence: CDR1 SGHKS, CDR2 YYEKEE (reference sequence). The CDR3 region is CASSSAGGANTEAFF. The CDR3 nucleotides read TGTGCCAGCAGCTCTGCAGGGGGCGCGAACACTGAAGCTTTCTTT.

This clonotype has a handful of counts. The J gene is TRBJ2-1, the V gene TRBV12-3 or TRBV12-4, with D possibly being TRBD2 (5 bases). The CDR3 consists of 17 residues. Trimming left V 7 bases short and J 0 bases short, with 19 bases between. CDR3 loop: CASKLRVGISSYNEQFF. DNA for the CDR3: TGTGCCAGCAAGTTGCGGGTGGGGATCAGCTCCTACAATGAGCAGTTCTTC.

This clonotype was detected ten times or more. The V and J genes are TRBV2 and TRBJ1-2, with TRBD1 matching 7 bases. V gave up 6 bases and J gave up 3 bases; unmatched junction bases: 13. The CDR3 runs to 16 residues. Germline CDR1 is SNHLY and CDR2 is FYNNEI. Written as DNA, the CDR3 is TGTGCCAGCAGATCGGGACAGACATACTGGGACTATGGCTACACCTTC. Its protein product is CASRSGQTYWDYGYTF.

V usage is TRBV11-2 and J usage is TRBJ1-2; no firm D call. Germline V gene data show CDR1 as SGHAT and CDR2 as FQNNGV. V was pared by 1 base and J by 7 bases, with 7 bases between. This CDR3 spans 12 amino acids. This chain's CDR3 is CASSLVGSGYTF. The CDR3 nucleotides are TGTGCCAGCAGCTTAGTGGGTAGTGGCTACACCTTC.

This clonotype was found a few times. The gene calls are TRBV19 and TRBJ2-3, with 9 bases identical to TRBD1. V lost 7 bases, J lost 4 bases, and 12 bases stayed unmatched. Looked up from germline, CDR1 is LNHDA and CDR2 is SQIVND (reference sequence). The CDR3 runs to 16 residues. The CDR3 region is CASKNTGGERPDTQYF. The DNA for the CDR3 is TGTGCCAGTAAAAATACAGGGGGCGAGAGACCAGATACGCAGTATTTT.

As to this clonotype: A read error is possible here, since a much larger clone lies one base away. The chain joins TRBV7-6 to TRBJ1-1, with no clear D. Germline assignment: CDR1 SGHVS and CDR2 FNYEAQ. Trimming cost V 2 bases and J 1 base, with 5 bases left between them. The CDR3 runs 13 residues. The CDR3 bases are TGTGCCAGCAGCTTATACGGGAACACTGAAGCTTTCTTT. This translates into CASSLYGNTEAFF.

The sample holds a few counts of this clonotype. The chain is built from TRBV2 and TRBJ2-7; D is possibly TRBD1 (6 bases). V was trimmed by 5 bases and J by 5 bases, leaving 13 bases between them. The germline V gene has CDR1 SNHLY and CDR2 FYNNEI. The CDR3 loop spans 13 amino acids. CDR3 residues: CASSYRVRNEQYV. CDR3 bases: TGTGCCAGCAGTTACAGGGTTCGGAACGAGCAGTACGTC.

V is TRBV2 and J is TRBJ2-3, with 7 bases matching TRBD1. There are 16 residues in the CDR3. Unmatched junction bases numbered 4, after V lost 1 base and J lost 0 bases. From germline, CDR1 is SNHLY and CDR2 FYNNEI. The CDR3 here is CASSEEMTGSTDTQYF. The CDR3 DNA is TGTGCCAGCAGTGAAGAGATGACAGGGAGCACAGATACGCAGTATTTT.

This clonotype occurred a few times. V and J are TRBV29-1 and TRBJ1-2; weak D call: TRBD1 (5 bases). This CDR3 is built from 14 residues. Trimming took 4 bases from V and 6 from J, leaving 18 bases between them. The germline CDR1 and CDR2 sequences are SQVTM and ANQGSEA. The CDR3 DNA reads as TGCAGCGTTGTTGGGGCAGGGACTACTAATGGCTACACCTTC. It is translated as CSVVGAGTTNGYTF. Full variable domain (remainder filled in from reference TRBV29-1 and TRBJ1-2): SAVISQKPSRDICQRGTSLTIQCQVDSQVTMMFWYRQQPGQSLTLIATANQGSEATYESGFVIDKFPISRPNLTFSTLTVSNMSPEDSSIYLCSVVGAGTTNGYTFGSGTRLTVV.

At least ten counts were recorded for this clonotype. The rearrangement uses TRBV4-2 and TRBJ1-1; 8 nucleotides line up with TRBD1. From germline, CDR1 is LGHNA and CDR2 YNFKEQ. This CDR3 is built from 17 residues. Unmatched junction bases numbered 8, after V lost 1 base and J lost 1 base. CDR3 coding DNA: TGTGCCAGCAGCCAAGGAGGGCCGGACAGGGAGAACACTGAAGCTTTCTTT. As protein: CASSQGGPDRENTEAFF.

In its sample, this clonotype was seen many times. This sequence joins TRBV2 and TRBJ2-7; weak D call: TRBD2 (5 bases). Trimming stripped 6 bases from V and 7 bases from J, with 22 bases between. The CDR3 consists of 15 residues. Germline assignment: CDR1 SNHLY and CDR2 FYNNEI. The CDR3: CASSARTGFKGEQYV. As DNA, the CDR3 is TGTGCCAGCAGCGCCAGGACTGGCTTTAAAGGAGAGCAGTACGTC.

This clonotype showed up many times. CDR3 region: CSVLGGGPETQYF. CDR3 in DNA: TGCAGTGTCCTAGGTGGGGGCCCGGAGACCCAGTACTTC. The gene calls are TRBV20-1 and TRBJ2-5; D possibly corresponds to TRBD1 (6 bases). The CDR3 loop spans 13 amino acids. The germline V and J ends were trimmed by 7 bases and 5 bases, with 17 bases remaining between them. CDR1 is DFQATT and CDR2 is SNEGSKA in the germline V gene (reference sequence).

The sample holds a few counts of this clonotype. The rearrangement uses TRBV27 and TRBJ1-6, with unresolved D. With 10 bases removed from V and 5 bases from J, the gap between germline ends came to 9 bases. Per the germline V gene, CDR1 is MNHEY and CDR2 is SMNVEV (reference sequence). The CDR3 sequence is 12 residues long. The CDR3 sequence is CAIRTDNSPLHF. CDR3 bases: TGTGCCATACGGACCGATAATTCACCCCTCCACTTT.

This clonotype was recorded many times. The rearrangement uses TRBV6-1 and TRBJ1-3; possible D gene TRBD1, 5 bases. In germline, CDR1 is MNHNS, CDR2 SASEGT. The CDR3 extends over 14 amino acids. The germline V and J ends were trimmed by 5 bases and 1 base, with 9 bases remaining between them. This chain's CDR3 is CASSFDSSGNTIYF. In nucleotides, the CDR3 is TGTGCCAGCAGTTTCGACAGTTCTGGAAACACCATATATTTT.

This clonotype was seen more than once but under ten times. The chain carries TRBV9 and TRBJ2-2, with 8 positions matching TRBD1. The V and J ends lost 9 bases and 10 bases, in that order; junction bases with no gene match: 23. The CDR3 has 17 residues. The germline CDR1 and CDR2 sequences are SGDLS and YYNGEE. The CDR3, as DNA: TGTGCCAAGCAACCTTTTTCGACAGGGGAGAACACCCTGGAGCTGTTTTTT. It encodes CAKQPFSTGENTLELFF.

This clonotype was seen a few times. The chain employs TRBV6-1 and TRBJ1-5, with D possibly matching TRBD1 (6 bases). The CDR3 contains 12 residues. The germline gives CDR1 MNHNS, CDR2 SASEGT. The ends were cut back, 6 bases at V and 6 bases at J, with 9 bases in the middle. The CDR3 bases are TGTGCCAGCAGGCAGGGGTTTCAGCCCCAGCATTTT. Translated, it gives CASRQGFQPQHF.

CDR3 nucleotide sequence: TGTGCCAGCAGTCTTTATGGGGGCGGTAATTCACCCCTCCACTTT. The encoded protein is CASSLYGGGNSPLHF. This chain connects TRBV7-2 to TRBJ1-6; the D gene is possibly TRBD1 (6 bases). Trimming took off 6 bases at V and 6 bases at J, with 15 bases between the two ends. Germline lookup yields CDR1 SGHTA and CDR2 FQGNSA. The CDR3 spans 15 residues. Supplemented by reference TRBV7-2 and TRBJ1-6, the full variable domain reads GAGVSQSPSNKVTEKGKDVELRCDPISGHTALYWYRQSLGQGLEFLIYFQGNSAPDKSGLPSDRFSAERTGGSVSTLTIQRTQQEDSAVYLCASSLYGGGNSPLHFGNGTRLTVT.

The genes are TRBV14 and TRBJ1-3; D is uncertain. This CDR3 region has 15 residues. The germline gives CDR1 SGHDN, CDR2 FVKESK. Trimming cost V 5 bases and J 0 bases, with 11 bases left between them. The CDR3 DNA is TGTGCCAGCAGCACCCGACTTAGCTCTGGAAACACCATATATTTT. It translates to CASSTRLSSGNTIYF.

This clonotype appeared a few times. V and J are TRBV18 and TRBJ1-5; tentative D call: TRBD1 (5 bases). The V and J ends lost 3 bases and 5 bases respectively, with 23 bases between them. Germline V gives CDR1 KGHSH, CDR2 LQKENI. CDR3 size: 18 residues. Written as DNA, the CDR3 is TGTGCCAGCTCACCGCGGAGTGGGACGGGGAAGCTAGATCAGCCCCAGCATTTT. Its translation is CASSPRSGTGKLDQPQHF.

The chain couples TRBV20-1 to TRBJ1-2; 10 bases are shared with TRBD1. The CDR3 sequence is 15 residues long. The V gene end was trimmed by 4 bases and the J gene end by 5 bases; junction bases not matched to a gene: 10. The germline V gene has CDR1 DFQATT and CDR2 SNEGSKA (reference sequence). The CDR3 DNA reads as TGCAGTGCTACACCGGGACAGGGGTTCGGGTATGGCTACACCTTC. Protein sequence: CSATPGQGFGYGYTF.

This clonotype was picked up many times. The chain uses TRBV15 and TRBJ2-7; tentatively, D is TRBD1 or TRBD2 (5 bases each). Germline CDR1 is LNHNV and CDR2 is YYDKDF (reference sequence). The V end was cut by 0 bases, the J end by 7 bases, with 16 bases between. The length of the CDR3 is 15 residues. The CDR3 DNA sequence: TGTGCCACCAGCAGAGATTACGTAGGGGCGGGTGAGCAGTACGTC. The encoded protein is CATSRDYVGAGEQYV.

This chain uses TRBV29-1 with TRBJ2-5; no definite D call. Germline CDR1 is SQVTM and CDR2 is ANQGSEA. V lost 0 bases to trimming and J lost 5 bases, with 10 bases between them. This CDR3 is built from 13 residues. CDR3 amino acids: CSVEDVGLETQYF. CDR3 bases: TGCAGCGTTGAAGACGTTGGTCTTGAGACCCAGTACTTC.

The V call is TRBV20-1, the J call TRBJ1-5, with D maybe TRBD1 (5 bases). Germline-derived CDR1 and CDR2 are DFQATT and SNEGSKA (reference sequence). The CDR3 is 13 amino acids. The germline V and J ends were trimmed by 1 base and 4 bases, with 8 bases remaining between them. In DNA, the CDR3 is TGCAGTGCTAGAGTGCAGGGTAATCAGCCCCAGCATTTT. This encodes CSARVQGNQPQHF.

V is TRBV18 and J is TRBJ1-2, with no clear D. The CDR3 loop spans 12 amino acids. Germline CDR1 KGHSH, CDR2 LQKENI. The V and J ends lost 1 base and 8 bases respectively, with 8 bases between them. The CDR3 bases are TGTGCCAGCTCACCACAGGGAACCGGCTACACCTTC. Translated: CASSPQGTGYTF.

The chain employs TRBV29-1 and TRBJ1-1; D not resolved. V lost 4 bases to trimming and J lost 3 bases, with 12 bases between them. Germline CDR1 is SQVTM and CDR2 is ANQGSEA. The CDR3 is made up of 13 amino acids. The CDR3 region is CSVVIGLDTEAFF. DNA of the CDR3: TGCAGCGTTGTTATAGGGCTGGACACTGAAGCTTTCTTT. Full variable domain (remainder filled in from reference TRBV29-1 and TRBJ1-1): SAVISQKPSRDICQRGTSLTIQCQVDSQVTMMFWYRQQPGQSLTLIATANQGSEATYESGFVIDKFPISRPNLTFSTLTVSNMSPEDSSIYLCSVVIGLDTEAFFGQGTRLTVV.